These T cell receptor beta chains were read from a single sample in a study of cytomegalovirus exposure and HLA in healthy donors. Data came from immunoSEQ multiplex PCR; TCRdb stores just in-frame clones and leaves some out. The sample has more than 85,000 clones, roughly three quarters seen once. Sequencing was carried out using PBMCs. These receptors were taken from a man younger than 40 in good health and CMV-seropositive. The CDR3 runs from the conserved cysteine through the conserved F or W. D genes are given only for firm matches. Part of the rows lack a size; the others show once, few, many or a class for expanded clones.

CDR3 protein,CDR3 DNA,clone size,V gene,J gene,D gene
CASSLGDRYQETQYF,TGTGCCAGCAGCTTAGGGGACAGGTACCAAGAGACCCAGTACTTC,NA,TRBV11-2,TRBJ2-5,TRBD1
CASSDRREGETQYF,TGTGCCAGCAGTGATCGGCGGGAGGGAGAGACCCAGTACTTC,NA,TRBV6-1,TRBJ2-5,TRBD2
CASSVTGGHQPQHF,TGTGCCAGCAGCGTGACAGGGGGTCATCAGCCCCAGCATTTT,NA,TRBV11-2,TRBJ1-5,TRBD1
CASSLWQANNSPLHF,TGTGCCAGCAGTTTATGGCAGGCCAATAATTCACCCCTCCACTTT,NA,TRBV27,TRBJ1-6,NA
CAPRSYGSGNTIYF,TGTGCCCCGAGGAGTTATGGATCTGGAAACACCATATATTTT,NA,TRBV10-3,TRBJ1-3,NA
CAWTPGGAGEKLFF,TGTGCCTGGACCCCGGGGGGGGCAGGTGAAAAACTGTTTTTT,NA,TRBV30,TRBJ1-4,NA
CASSRRQADEQFF,TGCGCCAGCAGCCGACGACAGGCAGATGAGCAGTTCTTC,NA,TRBV4-3,TRBJ2-1,NA
CASNKLEDEQYF,TGTGCCAGCAACAAGTTGGAGGACGAGCAGTACTTC,NA,TRBV9,TRBJ2-7,NA
CASSHRTGELFF,TGCGCCAGCAGCCACCGTACCGGGGAGCTGTTTTTT,NA,TRBV4-1,TRBJ2-2,NA
CSVELPGGDDYEQYF,TGCAGCGTTGAACTGCCAGGGGGCGACGACTACGAGCAGTACTTC,NA,TRBV29-1,TRBJ2-7,TRBD1
CASSARGGYAETQYF,TGTGCCAGCAGCGCAAGGGGGGGCTACGCGGAGACCCAGTACTTC,NA,TRBV9,TRBJ2-5,NA
CASSLGTAKQETQYF,TGTGCCAGCAGCTTGGGCACAGCTAAACAAGAGACCCAGTACTTC,NA,TRBV5-5,TRBJ2-5,NA
CASVEWENITEAFF,TGTGCCAGCGTTGAGTGGGAGAATATCACTGAAGCTTTCTTT,NA,TRBV21-1,TRBJ1-1,NA
CASSEAGGQGGEKLFF,TGTGCCAGCAGTGAAGCAGGAGGACAGGGGGGTGAAAAACTGTTTTTT,many,TRBV6-1,TRBJ1-4,TRBD1
CASSQYRGQSYNEQFF,TGCGCCAGCAGCCAATATAGGGGGCAATCCTACAATGAGCAGTTCTTC,NA,TRBV4-1,TRBJ2-1,TRBD1
CASSWGGTVNTEAFF,TGCGCCAGCAGCTGGGGGGGGACGGTGAACACTGAAGCTTTCTTT,NA,TRBV5-1,TRBJ1-1,NA
CASSELGDEAFF,TGTGCCAGCAGTGAATTGGGCGATGAAGCTTTCTTT,NA,TRBV25-1,TRBJ1-1,NA
CASSSLRFGAYNEQFF,TGTGCCAGCAGCTCCCTCAGATTCGGGGCCTACAATGAGCAGTTCTTC,once,TRBV11-2,TRBJ2-1,NA
CASSFLQGNIQYF,TGTGCCAGCAGCTTCCTCCAGGGGAACATTCAGTACTTC,NA,TRBV7-2,TRBJ2-4,NA
CATSRGLAGTYEQYF,TGTGCCACCAGCAGGGGACTAGCGGGGACCTACGAGCAGTACTTC,NA,TRBV15,TRBJ2-7,TRBD2
CASSGGTNTGELFF,TGTGCCAGTAGCGGGGGTACGAACACCGGGGAGCTGTTTTTT,NA,TRBV19,TRBJ2-2,NA
CASSTGYVNEQFF,TGTGCCAGCAGTACAGGGTATGTGAATGAGCAGTTCTTC,NA,TRBV2,TRBJ2-1,NA
CASSLLGGGDEQYF,TGTGCCAGCAGCTTACTGGGAGGGGGGGACGAGCAGTACTTC,NA,TRBV7-9,TRBJ2-7,NA
CASSWDTYEQYF,TGTGCCAGCAGTTGGGACACCTACGAGCAGTACTTC,NA,TRBV2,TRBJ2-7,NA
CASSLLVEQYF,TGTGCCAGCAGCTTACTCGTGGAGCAGTACTTC,NA,TRBV7-8,TRBJ2-7,NA
CARLDREDYGYTF,TGTGCCAGGCTGGACAGGGAAGACTATGGCTACACCTTC,once,TRBV6-4,TRBJ1-2,TRBD1
CAISESPGYEQYF,TGTGCCATCAGTGAGTCTCCGGGGTACGAGCAGTACTTC,NA,TRBV10-3,TRBJ2-7,NA
CASSRRPRQALSGLTNNEQFF,TGTGCCAGCAGCCGTAGGCCTAGACAGGCCCTCTCGGGGCTAACAAACAATGAGCAGTTCTTC,NA,TRBV7-3,TRBJ2-1,NA
CSVAETAYGYTF,TGCAGCGTGGCTGAGACAGCCTATGGCTACACCTTC,NA,TRBV29-1,TRBJ1-2,NA
CASSPRDSQETQYF,TGCGCCAGCAGCCCAAGGGACAGCCAAGAGACCCAGTACTTC,once,TRBV5-1,TRBJ2-5,TRBD1
CAWSARYEQYF,TGTGCCTGGAGTGCCCGCTACGAGCAGTACTTC,NA,TRBV30,TRBJ2-7,NA
CASSYRGGTEAFF,TGTGCCAGCAGCTACAGGGGCGGCACTGAAGCTTTCTTT,NA,TRBV7-2,TRBJ1-1,TRBD1
CASSRGTDYNSPLHF,TGTGCCAGCAGCCGGGGGACGGATTATAATTCACCCCTCCACTTT,once,TRBV5-8,TRBJ1-6,NA
CASTTRPRTANTEAFF,TGCGCCAGCACCACCCGACCCAGGACAGCGAACACTGAAGCTTTCTTT,NA,TRBV5-1,TRBJ1-1,NA
CASSDRRGIRRETQYF,TGTGCCAGCAGTGATCGCCGGGGAATCCGAAGGGAGACCCAGTACTTC,NA,TRBV25-1,TRBJ2-5,NA
CASSVAGRETETQYF,TGTGCCAGCAGCGTAGCGGGGAGGGAGACGGAGACCCAGTACTTC,NA,TRBV7-9,TRBJ2-5,TRBD2
CASSTGQGQYYGYTF,TGTGCCAGCAGCACCGGACAAGGCCAATACTATGGCTACACCTTC,NA,TRBV9,TRBJ1-2,NA
CASSPGHLNEKLFF,TGTGCCAGCAGTCCGGGACACCTTAATGAAAAACTGTTTTTT,few,TRBV6-5,TRBJ1-4,NA
CASSLFGRGTEAFF,TGTGCCAGCAGCTTATTCGGCAGGGGCACTGAAGCTTTCTTT,once,TRBV11-2,TRBJ1-1,NA